This T cell receptor beta chain was identified in a study of T-cell memory formation after mild COVID-19. TCRdb independently ran MiXCR on the 5' RACE reads; one entry per CDR3 protein. The table includes around 500,000 distinct CDR3 sequences, about 20% detected once. There are 13 residues in the CDR3. Germline CDR1 is DFQATT and CDR2 is SNEGSKA (reference sequence). The V segment lost 5 bases and the J segment 8 bases; nucleotides outside the gene matches: 7. Whole-study results and caveats: Memory cells collected pre-infection included some clones that later responded, suggesting cross-reactive memory joined.

To note about this clonotype: What it binds is not known.

The source material was PBMCs or a T cell subset sorted from them (not recorded which). The source is an adult woman who had mild COVID-19 (a few samples of this study predate the infection). Cell type and time point are not known. This rearrangement joins TRBV20-1 to TRBJ2-1; 9 nucleotides agree with TRBD1. CDR3: CSARTGADDEQFF. In DNA, the CDR3 is TGCAGTGCTCGGACAGGGGCCGATGATGAGCAGTTCTTC.